This T cell receptor (beta chain) was identified during a study of T-cell memory formation after mild COVID-19. The CDR3 runs to 16 residues. CDR1 and CDR2 from the germline V gene are PRHDT and FYEKMQ (reference sequence). The ends lost 4 bases at V and 0 bases at J; junction bases unmatched: 7. This clonotype was recorded a few times. One entry per CDR3 protein, called by TCRdb with MiXCR from the 5' RACE reads. The table shows around 250,000 distinct CDR3 sequences, with roughly 9.4% occurring only once. The rearrangement links TRBV13 to TRBJ2-3; 7 bases are shared with TRBD2. The clonotype comes from a man aged 18 to 30 who had mild COVID-19 (a few samples of this study predate the infection). Cell type and time point are not known. Sequences were obtained from PBMCs or a T cell subset sorted from them (not recorded which). The CDR3: CASSYRDYSSTDTQYF. CDR3 bases: TGTGCCAGCAGCTACCGGGACTACTCTAGCACAGATACGCAGTATTTT.